The sequence of this TCR beta chain was determined in a study of T cell responses to AZD1222 COVID-19 vaccine. Sequencing was performed with immunoSEQ multiplex PCR; in TCRdb, only in-frame clones are kept and a portion is missing. Found here are fewer than 120,000 clones, approximately 90% of them singletons; the top ten hold around 16%. As regards this clone: The antigen is undetermined.

Study-wide results and caveats: No day 14 peak samples; only post-peak repertoires were characterized. Regions left unmutated in variants are reportedly the target of nearly half of spike-specific TCRs. Spike-specific TCR breadth and depth rose after two AZD1222 doses.

Deletions cut 5 bases from V and 7 bases from J, with 12 bases between. This CDR3 region has 12 residues. Pooled together were second doses at about 4 or about 12 weeks. The source is an adult who received the AZD1222 COVID-19 vaccine. The sample consisted of peripheral blood, taken 28 days after the second AZD1222 dose. The chain is built from TRBV12-3 or TRBV12-4 and TRBJ2-7; maybe TRBD2 (5 bases). The CDR3 DNA sequence: TGTGCCAGCAGTGAAGGACTGAGGGAGCAGTACTTC. The encoded protein is CASSEGLREQYF.